Following are 32 T cell receptor beta chains from one sample sequenced in a study of vaccination effects on CD4 cells after COVID-19. Antigen specificity for these receptors is unknown. Having been cultured for approximately ten days, the cells underwent CD4+ T cell isolation. The person had a PCR-confirmed SARS-CoV-2 infection during March to December 2020. As their vaccination, participants received two doses of either BNT162b2 or mRNA-1273. Assay: immunoSEQ multiplex PCR; the TCRdb copy retains only in-frame clones and omits some. The sample consists of around 44,000 clones, around 76% of them appearing once. The sequencing used CD4+ T cells from PBMCs cultured without peptide, collected after COVID-19 vaccination. These receptors came from a human donor who had a prior SARS-CoV-2 infection.

The chain recombines TRBV7-2 with TRBJ2-3; a possible D gene is TRBD2 (5 bases). CDR1 is SGHTA, CDR2 FQGNSA, per germline. Trimming took off 1 base at V and 2 bases at J, with 10 bases between the two ends. This CDR3 is built from 15 residues. CDR3 sequence reads: CASSLVPGYTDTQYF. In DNA, the CDR3 is TGTGCCAGCAGCTTAGTCCCGGGGTACACAGATACGCAGTATTTT.

The chain uses TRBV7-3 and TRBJ2-1; TRBD2 aligns across 7 bases. The CDR3 consists of 15 residues. Germline lookup yields CDR1 SGHTA and CDR2 FQGTGA. V lost 5 bases to trimming and J lost 1 base; unmatched junction nucleotides: 5. The CDR3 protein is CASSPGGNSYNEQFF. The CDR3 bases are TGTGCCAGCAGCCCCGGGGGGAATTCCTACAATGAGCAGTTCTTC.

The rearrangement uses TRBV4-3 and TRBJ2-4; D is unresolved. This CDR3 contains 14 residues. Germline V gene sequence: CDR1 LGHNA, CDR2 YSLEER. V was pared by 4 bases and J by 8 bases, with 15 bases between. CDR3 sequence reads: CASSPTQTRHIQYF. The CDR3 bases are TGCGCCAGCAGCCCTACCCAGACACGCCACATTCAGTACTTC.

This chain uses TRBV10-3 with TRBJ2-3; D may be TRBD1 or TRBD2 (6 bases each). Germline V lookup: CDR1 ENHRY, CDR2 SYGVKD. This CDR3 is built from 14 residues. V lost 6 bases and J 5 bases, leaving 15 bases between the germline ends. CDR3 protein: CAIRTRGDGDTQYF. CDR3 bases: TGTGCCATCAGAACTAGGGGGGACGGAGATACGCAGTATTTT.

This clone is a singleton in its sample. This rearrangement joins TRBV7-2 to TRBJ2-7; D is unclear. Germline V CDR1 and CDR2: SGHTA, FQGNSA. V was shortened by 3 bases and J by 5 bases, with 14 bases between the two germline ends. The CDR3 contains 14 residues. The CDR3: CASSFLMWANEQYF. The CDR3 nucleotides are TGTGCCAGCAGCTTTCTAATGTGGGCGAACGAGCAGTACTTC.

This sequence joins TRBV11-3 and TRBJ2-1; no clear D gene. The CDR3 is 13 residues long. V was pared by 0 bases and J by 16 bases, with 16 bases between. Germline CDR1 is SGHNT and CDR2 is YENEEA. The CDR3 region is CASSLDSTPPQFF. CDR3 in DNA: TGTGCCAGCAGCTTAGATTCTACACCACCCCAATTCTTC.

This clone occurred a few times. The chain recombines TRBV5-8 with TRBJ1-6; no clear D. The length of the CDR3 is 10 residues. Trimming removed 2 bases from V and 13 bases from J, with 4 bases in between. Per germline, CDR1 SGHTS and CDR2 YDEGEE. The CDR3 region has the DNA TGTGCCAGCAGCTTTTCGCCCCTCCACTTT. It encodes CASSFSPLHF.

The chain links TRBV6-5 to TRBJ2-7, with 8 bases lining up with TRBD2. The CDR3 is made up of 13 amino acids. J lost 7 bases, V lost 8 bases, and 10 bases had no gene match. CDR1 and CDR2 from the germline V gene are MNHEY and SVGAGI. For the CDR3, the DNA is TGTGCCAGCGGTCTTAGCGGGGAGGGGGAGCAGTACTTC. This translates into CASGLSGEGEQYF.

This clone showed up just a few times. This chain links TRBV11-3 with TRBJ2-7; 11 bases align to TRBD2. The germline CDR1 and CDR2 sequences are SGHNT and YENEEA. The CDR3 runs to 14 residues. J lost 2 bases, V lost 5 bases, and 2 bases had no gene match. CDR3: CASSKGLAAYEQYF. Written as DNA, the CDR3 is TGTGCCAGCAGCAAGGGACTAGCGGCCTACGAGCAGTACTTC.

This chain joins TRBV19 and TRBJ1-2; the D gene is possibly TRBD1 (5 bases). Germline V gene lookup returns CDR1 LNHDA and CDR2 SQIVND (reference sequence). V was clipped by 8 bases and J by 4 bases, with 14 bases between them. CDR3 length: 13 amino acids. In DNA form, the CDR3 reads TGTGCCAGTTCCGCTGGGGGTCTCTATGGCTACACCTTC. It specifies CASSAGGLYGYTF.

This clone was seen only once. The V call is TRBV21-1, the J call TRBJ1-1; the table calls TRBD1, which could not be checked here. TRBV21-1 is a pseudogene locus. The CDR3 has 17 amino acids. The CDR3 loop reads CASSIWTPSGVSTEAFF. In DNA form, the CDR3 reads TGTGCCAGCAGTATATGGACCCCCTCAGGGGTGAGCACTGAAGCTTTCTTT.

Only a few counts were recorded for this clone. This chain connects TRBV4-2 to TRBJ2-7, with D uncertain. This CDR3 comprises 16 residues. The V gene's germline CDR1 is LGHNA and CDR2 YNFKEQ. The germline V and J ends were trimmed by 0 bases and 5 bases, with 17 bases remaining between them. The DNA of the CDR3 is TGTGCCAGCAGCCAAGATGGGCGGACCGGATTCGACGAGCAGTACTTC. Amino acids: CASSQDGRTGFDEQYF.

The chain employs TRBV5-6 and TRBJ2-7; 9 bases map to TRBD2. This CDR3 has 16 amino acids. Germline CDR1 and CDR2: SGHDT and YYEEEE. V shed 2 bases, J shed 3 bases, and the junction held 9 bases outside the gene matches. CDR3: CASSFTSGLRGYEQYF. CDR3 sequence (DNA): TGTGCCAGCAGCTTCACTAGCGGGTTAAGGGGCTACGAGCAGTACTTC.

The rearrangement joins TRBV4-1 to TRBJ1-6, with D tentatively TRBD1 (6 bases). Looked up from germline, CDR1 is MGHRA and CDR2 is YSYEKL. Trimming removed 4 bases from V and 7 bases from J, with 11 bases in between. The CDR3 runs 14 residues. CDR3 in DNA: TGCGCCAGCAGCCTGCGACAGGAAAATTCACCCCTCCACTTT. The encoded protein is CASSLRQENSPLHF.

The chain links TRBV9 to TRBJ2-5; perhaps TRBD2 as D (5 bases). Germline V gene sequence: CDR1 SGDLS, CDR2 YYNGEE. There are 13 residues in the CDR3. The ends were cut back, 3 bases at V and 1 base at J, with 7 bases in the middle. The CDR3 is CASSADFQETQYF. The CDR3 DNA reads as TGTGCCAGCAGCGCGGACTTCCAAGAGACCCAGTACTTC.

V gene TRBV5-4 combines with J gene TRBJ2-6; no firm D call. CDR3 length: 14 amino acids. In germline, CDR1 is SGHNT, CDR2 YYREEE (reference sequence). V was clipped by 4 bases and J by 0 bases, with 5 bases between them. CDR3 in amino acids: CASSPDSGANVLTF. CDR3 nucleotides: TGTGCCAGCAGCCCGGACTCTGGGGCCAACGTCCTGACTTTC.

This clone has a single count. The chain combines TRBV5-1 with TRBJ1-4, with D unclear. The V gene lost 3 bases and the J gene lost 3 bases, with 6 bases spanning the gap. CDR3 length equals 13 residues. Germline CDR1 reads SGHRS; CDR2 reads YFSETQ. The CDR3 protein is CASSSGPNEKLFF. The CDR3 region has the DNA TGCGCCAGCAGCTCCGGTCCTAATGAAAAACTGTTTTTT.

The V and J genes are TRBV30 and TRBJ2-5; a weak D match, TRBD1 (6 bases). Germline loops: CDR1 GTSNPN, CDR2 SVGIG (reference sequence). V was clipped by 2 bases and J by 2 bases, with 15 bases between them. The CDR3 length is 15 residues. DNA of the CDR3: TGTGCCTGGAGTTCACTCAGGGGTCGTCAAGAGACCCAGTACTTC. Amino acids: CAWSSLRGRQETQYF.

This chain joins TRBV18 and TRBJ1-5; D unclear. Germline values: CDR1 KGHSH, CDR2 LQKENI. Trimming took off 1 base at V and 2 bases at J, with 6 bases between the two ends. This CDR3 comprises 14 residues. CDR3 DNA: TGTGCCAGCTCACCACAGGGTGGCAATCAGCCCCAGCATTTT. It translates to CASSPQGGNQPQHF. The full variable domain, with the rest looked up from reference TRBV18 and TRBJ1-5, is NAGVMQNPRHLVRRRGQEARLRCSPMKGHSHVYWYRQLPEEGLKFMVYLQKENIIDESGMPKERFSAEFPKEGPSILRIQQVVRGDSAAYFCASSPQGGNQPQHFGDGTRLSIL.

V gene TRBV7-2 combines with J gene TRBJ2-3; 11 bases match TRBD2. CDR1 is SGHTA, CDR2 FQGNSA, per germline. J gave up 6 bases and V 1 base, and 12 bases lay outside the gene matches. The CDR3 covers 18 residues. As DNA, the CDR3 is TGTGCCAGCAGCTTAGGTCTCATAGCGGGAGGGCCGGGGGATACGCAGTATTTT. It is translated as CASSLGLIAGGPGDTQYF.

This clone ranks as medium-sized. CDR3 protein: CASSYPSGSSDTQYF. The CDR3 DNA is TGTGCCAGTAGTTACCCTAGCGGGAGCTCAGATACGCAGTATTTT. The genes are TRBV19 and TRBJ2-3; 10 nucleotides match TRBD2. Per germline, CDR1 LNHDA and CDR2 SQIVND (reference sequence). Trimming took 5 bases from V and 4 from J; bases not matched to a gene: 6. This CDR3 region has 15 residues.

The gene calls are TRBV11-3 and TRBJ1-3; weak D call: TRBD1 (5 bases). V lost 8 bases to trimming and J lost 0 bases, with 11 bases between them. Looked up from germline, CDR1 is SGHNT and CDR2 is YENEEA. The length of the CDR3 is 14 residues. CDR3 in DNA: TGTGCCAGCGCCTCCGGGGGCTCTGGAAACACCATATATTTT. This codes for CASASGGSGNTIYF. The variable domain in full, with the rest retrieved from reference TRBV11-3 and TRBJ1-3, is EAGVVQSPRYKIIEKKQPVAFWCNPISGHNTLYWYLQNLGQGPELLIRYENEEAVDDSQLPKDRFSAERLKGVDSTLKIQPAELGDSAVYLCASASGGSGNTIYFGEGSWLTVV.

This rearrangement joins TRBV10-3 to TRBJ2-2; 7 bases agree with TRBD2. V was clipped by 0 bases and J by 3 bases; unmatched bases: 4. The CDR3 length is 16 residues. CDR1 is ENHRY, CDR2 SYGVKD, per germline. The CDR3 DNA follows: TGTGCCATCAGTGAGTCTCCGGGAGGAGACACCGGGGAGCTGTTTTTT. It codes for CAISESPGGDTGELFF.

V usage is TRBV19 and J usage is TRBJ1-4, with D possibly matching TRBD1 (5 bases). Germline-derived CDR1 and CDR2 are LNHDA and SQIVND (reference sequence). This CDR3 is 14 amino acids long. V dropped 3 bases and J dropped 7 bases, with 12 bases sitting between them. The CDR3 protein is CASSIRVEGEKLFF. CDR3 DNA sequence: TGTGCCAGTAGTATCAGGGTAGAAGGTGAAAAACTGTTTTTT.

This chain joins TRBV5-1 and TRBJ1-4; D may be TRBD1 (6 bases). Trimming shortened V by 4 bases and J by 8 bases, and 18 bases separated the two germline ends. This CDR3 region has 15 residues. Germline assignment: CDR1 SGHRS and CDR2 YFSETQ. The CDR3 DNA sequence: TGCGCCAGCAGCACAGGACAGTCAGAGGGAGAAAAACTGTTTTTT. The encoded protein is CASSTGQSEGEKLFF.

The chain has TRBV4-1 and TRBJ2-5; no clear D. This CDR3 region has 14 residues. The germline gives CDR1 MGHRA, CDR2 YSYEKL. Trimming took off 0 bases at V and 8 bases at J, with 13 bases between the two ends. This chain's CDR3 is CASSQEFLVRTQYF. Written as DNA, the CDR3 is TGCGCCAGCAGCCAAGAATTCCTCGTTCGAACCCAGTACTTC.

The V call is TRBV6-5, the J call TRBJ1-2, with a tentative D call TRBD1 (5 bases). Trimming took 7 bases from V and 3 from J, leaving 18 bases between them. The CDR3 covers 15 residues. Looked up from germline, CDR1 is MNHEY and CDR2 is SVGAGI. The CDR3, as DNA: TGTGCCAGCACCAAAGGGGCGGGGATTGACTATGGCTACACCTTC. Translation gives CASTKGAGIDYGYTF.

The chain links TRBV4-1 to TRBJ1-5, with 7 bases identical to TRBD1. CDR3 length: 15 residues. V lost 4 bases, J lost 3 bases, and 6 bases stayed unmatched. Germline CDR1 reads MGHRA; CDR2 reads YSYEKL. CDR3 region: CASSPRDSANQPQHF. DNA of the CDR3: TGCGCCAGCAGCCCACGGGACAGCGCCAATCAGCCCCAGCATTTT.

V gene TRBV30 combines with J gene TRBJ2-6; D is perhaps TRBD1 or TRBD2 (5 bases each). The V end lost 4 bases, the J end lost 0 bases, and 16 bases lay between the germline ends. The length of the CDR3 is 17 residues. The V gene's germline CDR1 is GTSNPN and CDR2 SVGIG (reference sequence). The CDR3 here is CAWTLGGFSSGANVLTF. Written as DNA, the CDR3 is TGTGCCTGGACGCTTGGGGGTTTCAGCTCTGGGGCCAACGTCCTGACTTTC.

This clone is a singleton in its sample. This chain joins TRBV14 and TRBJ1-4; D remains ambiguous. V shed 4 bases and J shed 3 bases, with 12 bases lying between them. This CDR3 has 15 residues. Germline V lookup: CDR1 SGHDN, CDR2 FVKESK. The CDR3 sequence is CASSLRPAANEKLFF. The CDR3 DNA reads as TGTGCCAGCAGCCTTCGACCGGCGGCTAATGAAAAACTGTTTTTT.

This clone was found a few times. The genes are TRBV19 and TRBJ2-7; D is ambiguous. There are 14 residues in the CDR3. Germline CDR1 is LNHDA and CDR2 is SQIVND (reference sequence). V was trimmed by 3 bases and J by 6 bases, leaving 15 bases between them. In nucleotides, the CDR3 is TGTGCCAGTAGTATCGGGTTTCGGCTTACCGAGCAGTACTTC. Protein product: CASSIGFRLTEQYF. Full variable domain (missing parts from reference TRBV19 and TRBJ2-7): DGGITQSPKYLFRKEGQNVTLSCEQNLNHDAMYWYRQDPGQGLRLIYYSQIVNDFQKGDIAEGYSVSREKKESFPLTVTSAQKNPTAFYLCASSIGFRLTEQYFGPGTRLTVT.

The chain couples TRBV5-1 to TRBJ2-3; 7 bases match TRBD2. Germline CDR1 and CDR2: SGHRS and YFSETQ. The CDR3 sequence is 15 residues long. V lost 2 bases to trimming and J lost 0 bases; unmatched junction nucleotides: 3. CDR3 sequence reads: CASSFVGGSTDTQYF. The CDR3 DNA reads TGCGCCAGCAGCTTTGTGGGGGGGAGCACAGATACGCAGTATTTT.